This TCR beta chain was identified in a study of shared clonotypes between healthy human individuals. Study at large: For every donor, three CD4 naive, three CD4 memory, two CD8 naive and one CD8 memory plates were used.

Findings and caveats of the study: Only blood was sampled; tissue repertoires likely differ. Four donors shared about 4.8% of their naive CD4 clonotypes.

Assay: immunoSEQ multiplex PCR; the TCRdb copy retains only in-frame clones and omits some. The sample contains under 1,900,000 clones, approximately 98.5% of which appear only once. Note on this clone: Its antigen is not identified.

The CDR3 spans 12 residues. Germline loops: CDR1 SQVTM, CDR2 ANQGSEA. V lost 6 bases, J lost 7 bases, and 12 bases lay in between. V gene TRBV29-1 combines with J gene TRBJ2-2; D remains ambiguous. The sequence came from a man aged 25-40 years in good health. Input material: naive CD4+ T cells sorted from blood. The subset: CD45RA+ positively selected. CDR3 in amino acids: CSVIRVGGELFF. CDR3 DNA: TGCAGCGTCATAAGGGTTGGCGGGGAGCTGTTTTTT.